This TCR beta chain was identified in a study of T cell responses to AZD1222 COVID-19 vaccine. Study observations and caveats: The sample set comprised mostly white British donors with more females, and clonal diversity was possibly underestimated. Distributed over spike, vaccine-associated CD4 TCRs predominated at 160-218 and 743-854. Spike-specific TCR depth and breadth grew after two AZD1222 doses.

Notes on this clone: Its antigen remains unknown.

Method: immunoSEQ multiplex PCR; TCRdb's copy keeps in-frame clones and lacks some. Among about 130,000 clones listed, just over 85% were seen once. The V end was cut by 2 bases, the J end by 5 bases, with 10 bases between. Germline CDR1 SGHRS, CDR2 YFSETQ. CDR3 length: 13 amino acids. Sequencing was performed on peripheral blood, taken on day 0 of MenACWY control vaccination. The chain recombines TRBV5-1 with TRBJ2-5; a possible D gene is TRBD1 (5 bases). The source of this sequence is an adult in good health. The CDR3 region has the DNA TGCGCCAGCAGCTTAGGGGCTGGTGAGACCCAGTACTTC. Residues: CASSLGAGETQYF.